This note documents a single T cell receptor beta chain sequence. The data originate from a study of cytomegalovirus exposure and HLA in healthy donors. The PCR contained 60 Vbeta and 13 Jbeta primers. Using immunoSEQ multiplex PCR, the repertoire was profiled, and TCRdb retains in-frame clones only, with some absent. The table shows under 200,000 clones, with 70% to 85% occurring only once. Germline loops: CDR1 MNHNY, CDR2 SVGAGI (reference sequence). CDR3 length: 15 residues. The germline V and J ends were trimmed by 6 bases and 8 bases, with 19 bases remaining between them. This rearrangement joins TRBV6-6 to TRBJ1-4, with TRBD1 as a possible D gene (6 bases). The source is a man aged 50-60 years in good health and CMV-seropositive. The sequenced sample was PBMCs. The CDR3 is CASSPMGTGREKLFF. The CDR3 bases are TGTGCCAGCAGCCCTATGGGAACAGGGAGAGAAAAACTGTTTTTT.